These 10 T cell receptor beta chains came from one sample sequenced in a study of tumor-infiltrating lymphocytes in localized non-small cell lung cancer (dated by TCRdb to about 2021). Libraries came from the immunoSEQ multiplex PCR assay. Sourced from immuneACCESS, this table was stored by TCRdb with only in-frame sequences that have V and J called. A share of the clones is absent; for the studies checked, an unresolved V gene accounts for under half, and the remainder has no known explanation. Counted in this sample were several thousand clones; 50% to 75% of them appeared once. 10% to 15% of the sample is in the top ten clones. Specimen: uninvolved lung tissue not adjacent to the tumor. The origin of the receptors is a human donor with non-small cell lung cancer.

The CDR3 sequence: CASRDHGESDTQYF. The CDR3 bases are TGTGCCAGCAGAGACCACGGGGAGTCAGATACGCAGTATTTT. V and J are TRBV6-5 and TRBJ2-3, with a tentative D call TRBD2 (5 bases). The CDR3 is 14 amino acids. Germline V CDR1 and CDR2: MNHEY, SVGAGI. V lost 6 bases to trimming and J lost 4 bases, with 14 bases between them.

This clone showed up just a few times. This rearrangement joins TRBV5-6 to TRBJ1-6; D unclear. The germline V and J ends were trimmed by 2 bases and 0 bases, with 18 bases remaining between them. This CDR3 is built from 19 residues. Germline-derived CDR1 and CDR2 are SGHDT and YYEEEE. The CDR3 region is CASSLGTWTRSSYNSPLHF. CDR3 DNA sequence: TGTGCCAGCAGCTTAGGAACGTGGACGCGGAGCTCCTATAATTCACCCCTCCACTTT.

The chain couples TRBV19 to TRBJ1-6; the D gene is possibly TRBD1 (5 bases). There are 14 residues in the CDR3. CDR1 is LNHDA and CDR2 is SQIVND in the germline V gene (reference sequence). Deletions cut 5 bases from V and 10 bases from J, with 15 bases between. CDR3 DNA sequence: TGTGCCAGTAGTCCGGCAGGGTCTTGGTCACCCCTCCACTTT. It encodes CASSPAGSWSPLHF.

The rearrangement uses TRBV2 and TRBJ1-1, with D unresolved. CDR1 is SNHLY and CDR2 is FYNNEI in the germline V gene. The length of the CDR3 is 16 residues. Trimming stripped 7 bases from V and 0 bases from J, with 18 bases between. The CDR3 coding sequence is TGTGCCAGCAATATTCAACCGGGATTTATGAACACTGAAGCTTTCTTT. Protein: CASNIQPGFMNTEAFF.

V and J are TRBV2 and TRBJ1-2; 10 bases agree with TRBD1. This CDR3 is built from 14 residues. Trimming took 6 bases from V and 8 from J; bases not matched to a gene: 9. CDR1 SNHLY and CDR2 FYNNEI come from the germline V gene. The CDR3 DNA sequence: TGTGCCAGCAGGATGACCGGGACAGGGGACGGCTACACCTTC. Translation gives CASRMTGTGDGYTF. Variable domain in full (rest from reference TRBV2 and TRBJ1-2): EPEVTQTPSHQVTQMGQEVILRCVPISNHLYFYWYRQILGQKVEFLVSFYNNEISEKSEIFDDQFSVERPDGSNFTLKIRSTKLEDSAMYFCASRMTGTGDGYTFGSGTRLTVV.

The rearrangement uses TRBV7-2 and TRBJ1-5; 8 bases align to TRBD1. Germline CDR1 reads SGHTA; CDR2 reads FQGNSA. CDR3 length: 16 amino acids. V lost 1 base, J lost 6 bases, and 8 bases stayed unmatched. DNA of the CDR3: TGTGCCAGCAGCTTAGAGATCACAGGGGGTGCTCAGCCCCAGCATTTT. As protein: CASSLEITGGAQPQHF.

The V call is TRBV2, the J call TRBJ2-7; D possibly corresponds to TRBD2 (6 bases). The CDR3 extends over 13 amino acids. The germline V and J ends were trimmed by 6 bases and 4 bases, with 13 bases remaining between them. The germline gives CDR1 SNHLY, CDR2 FYNNEI. CDR3 loop: CASRYGTDYEQYF. Here the CDR3 DNA reads TGTGCCAGCAGGTACGGGACTGATTACGAGCAGTACTTC.

This chain uses TRBV13 with TRBJ2-1; TRBD2 aligns across 8 bases. Germline loops: CDR1 PRHDT, CDR2 FYEKMQ (reference sequence). The CDR3 spans 14 residues. V was clipped by 5 bases and J by 9 bases; unmatched bases: 9. In DNA, the CDR3 is TGTGCCAGCAGCCCGGGACTAGAGATCGGTGAGCAGTTCTTC. Translated, it gives CASSPGLEIGEQFF.

V is TRBV30 and J is TRBJ1-3, with D perhaps TRBD1 (5 bases). The CDR3 length is 15 residues. V lost 3 bases to trimming and J lost 2 bases, with 14 bases between them. Germline values: CDR1 GTSNPN, CDR2 SVGIG (reference sequence). The CDR3 nucleotides are TGTGCCTGGAGGGTTCAGGGAAGACCTGGAAACACCATATATTTT. Protein: CAWRVQGRPGNTIYF.

This clone is a singleton in its sample. The chain combines TRBV7-6 with TRBJ2-7; 7 nucleotides match TRBD2. J lost 0 bases, V lost 4 bases, and 12 bases had no gene match. Germline assignment: CDR1 SGHVS and CDR2 FNYEAQ. The CDR3 loop spans 17 amino acids. The CDR3 nucleotides read TGTGCCAGCAGCTCTTTAGGACTAGTTGGGACCTCCTACGAGCAGTACTTC. It encodes CASSSLGLVGTSYEQYF.